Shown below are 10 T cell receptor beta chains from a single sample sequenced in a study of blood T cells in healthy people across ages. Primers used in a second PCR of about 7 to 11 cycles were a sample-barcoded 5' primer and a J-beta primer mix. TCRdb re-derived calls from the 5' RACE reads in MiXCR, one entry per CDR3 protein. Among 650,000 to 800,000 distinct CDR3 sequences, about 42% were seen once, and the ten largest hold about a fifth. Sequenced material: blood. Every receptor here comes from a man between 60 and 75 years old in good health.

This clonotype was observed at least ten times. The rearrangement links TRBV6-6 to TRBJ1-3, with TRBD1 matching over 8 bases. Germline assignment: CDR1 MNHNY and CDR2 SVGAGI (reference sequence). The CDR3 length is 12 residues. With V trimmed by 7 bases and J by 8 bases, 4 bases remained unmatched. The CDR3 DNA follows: TGTGCCAGCATCGGGACAGGTGACACCATATATTTT. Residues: CASIGTGDTIYF.

The CDR3 reads CATSLSSSGANVLTF. CDR3 DNA sequence: TGTGCCACCAGTCTATCTAGCTCTGGGGCCAACGTCCTGACTTTC. The chain links TRBV24-1 to TRBJ2-6; the D is unclear. The CDR3 consists of 15 residues. V was cut by 6 bases and J by 0 bases, with 8 bases left in between. Germline V gene data show CDR1 as KGHDR and CDR2 as SFDVKD.

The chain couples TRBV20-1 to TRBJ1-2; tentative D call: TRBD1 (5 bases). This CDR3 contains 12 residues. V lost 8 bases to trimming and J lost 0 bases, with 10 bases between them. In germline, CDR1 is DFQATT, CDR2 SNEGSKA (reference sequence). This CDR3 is CSRGTANYGYTF. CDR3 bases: TGCAGTCGGGGGACCGCTAACTATGGCTACACCTTC.

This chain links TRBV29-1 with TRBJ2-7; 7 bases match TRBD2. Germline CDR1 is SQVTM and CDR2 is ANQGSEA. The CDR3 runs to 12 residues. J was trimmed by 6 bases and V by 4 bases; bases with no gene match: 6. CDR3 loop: CSVAWGGSEQYF. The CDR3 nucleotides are TGCAGCGTTGCTTGGGGGGGGTCCGAGCAGTACTTC.

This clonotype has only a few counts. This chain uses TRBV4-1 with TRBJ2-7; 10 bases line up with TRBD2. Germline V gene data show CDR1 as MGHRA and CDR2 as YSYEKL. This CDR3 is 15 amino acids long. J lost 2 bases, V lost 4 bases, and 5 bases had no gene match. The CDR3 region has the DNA TGCGCCAGCAGCCCGGGACTAGCGTTGGCCTACGAGCAGTACTTC. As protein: CASSPGLALAYEQYF.

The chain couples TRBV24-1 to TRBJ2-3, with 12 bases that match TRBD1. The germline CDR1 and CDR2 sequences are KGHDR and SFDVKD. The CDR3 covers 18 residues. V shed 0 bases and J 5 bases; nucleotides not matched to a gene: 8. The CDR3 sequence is CATSDLAGGQGAEDTQYF. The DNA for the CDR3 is TGTGCCACCAGTGATTTGGCGGGGGGACAGGGGGCCGAAGATACGCAGTATTTT.

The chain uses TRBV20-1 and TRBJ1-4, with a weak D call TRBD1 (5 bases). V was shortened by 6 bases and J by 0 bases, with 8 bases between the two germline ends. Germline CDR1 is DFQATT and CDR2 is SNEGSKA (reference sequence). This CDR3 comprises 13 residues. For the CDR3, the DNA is TGCAGTGCGGGGGGGGCAACTAATGAAAAACTGTTTTTT. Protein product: CSAGGATNEKLFF.

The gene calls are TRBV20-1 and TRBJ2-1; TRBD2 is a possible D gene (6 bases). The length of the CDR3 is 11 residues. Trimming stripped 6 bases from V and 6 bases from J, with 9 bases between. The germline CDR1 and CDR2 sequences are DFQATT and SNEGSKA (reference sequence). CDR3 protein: CSALAPNEQFF. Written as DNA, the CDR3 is TGCAGTGCACTAGCCCCCAATGAGCAGTTCTTC.

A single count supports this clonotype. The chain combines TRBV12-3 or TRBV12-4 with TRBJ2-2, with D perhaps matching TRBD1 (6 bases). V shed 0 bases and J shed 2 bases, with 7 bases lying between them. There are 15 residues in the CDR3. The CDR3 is CASSLAGHNTGELFF. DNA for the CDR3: TGTGCCAGCAGTTTAGCGGGACACAACACCGGGGAGCTGTTTTTT.

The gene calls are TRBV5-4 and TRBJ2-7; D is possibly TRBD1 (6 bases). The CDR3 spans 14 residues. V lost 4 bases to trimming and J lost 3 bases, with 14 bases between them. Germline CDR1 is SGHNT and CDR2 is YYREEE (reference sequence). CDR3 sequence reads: CASSRTGQDYEQYF. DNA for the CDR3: TGTGCCAGCAGCCGGACGGGACAAGACTACGAGCAGTACTTC.